This T cell receptor beta chain was captured in a study of cytomegalovirus exposure and HLA in healthy donors. Whole-study findings and limits: Per a later analysis, HLA-associated TCR beta chains showed more clonal expansion than other, equally common TCR beta chains.

From germline, CDR1 is LNHDA and CDR2 SQIVND (reference sequence). J was trimmed by 0 bases and V by 0 bases; bases with no gene match: 6. The length of the CDR3 is 17 residues. This PCR relied on a set of 60 Vbeta primers and 13 Jbeta primers. TCRdb keeps only in-frame clones here, not all; method: immunoSEQ multiplex PCR. The sample includes about 170,000 clones, about 59% of them seen just once. As for this clone: Its antigen is still unknown.

V usage is TRBV19 and J usage is TRBJ2-3, with 7 positions matching TRBD2. Specimen: PBMCs. This TCR was sampled from a man between 35 and 55 years old in good health and CMV-seronegative. CDR3 bases: TGTGCCAGTAGTATAGATTGGCCTAGCGGAAGCACAGATACGCAGTATTTT. Translation: CASSIDWPSGSTDTQYF.